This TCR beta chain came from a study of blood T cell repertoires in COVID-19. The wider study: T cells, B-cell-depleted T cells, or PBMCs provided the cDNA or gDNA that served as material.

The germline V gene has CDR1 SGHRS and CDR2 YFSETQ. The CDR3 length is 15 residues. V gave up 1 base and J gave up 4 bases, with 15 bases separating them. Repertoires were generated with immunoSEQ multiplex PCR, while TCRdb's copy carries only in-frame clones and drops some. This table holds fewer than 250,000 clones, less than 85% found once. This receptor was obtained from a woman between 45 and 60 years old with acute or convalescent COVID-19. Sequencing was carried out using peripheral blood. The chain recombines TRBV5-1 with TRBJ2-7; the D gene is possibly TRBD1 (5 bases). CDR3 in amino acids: CASSLPQGNPYEQYF. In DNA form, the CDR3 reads TGCGCCAGCAGCTTGCCCCAGGGAAATCCATACGAGCAGTACTTC.